This T cell receptor beta chain is drawn from a study of identical twins. MiXCR, applied by TCRdb to the 5' RACE reads, yields one record per CDR3 protein. There are roughly 200,000 distinct CDR3 sequences in the sample; around a sixth occur only once, and over 35% lies in the top ten. Note on this clonotype: Its specificity is unknown.

Broader study findings: While abundant cord blood beta clonotypes carried fewer insertions, memory repertoires showed no such pattern. An excess of low generation probability was shown by twin-shared out-of-frame alpha sequences.

The V and J ends lost 5 bases and 6 bases, in that order; junction bases with no gene match: 5. The CDR3 is 14 amino acids. Looked up from germline, CDR1 is MNHEY and CDR2 is SMNVEV (reference sequence). The same data also went into a second study, on T cells expressing NK-cell markers. As that study records: The sequencing cohort of eight donors included seven HCMV-seropositive individuals and one seronegative individual. Whether the expanded NKG2C+ T cell clones recognized HCMV remained unclear.

V usage is TRBV27 and J usage is TRBJ2-1; TRBD1 matches at 9 bases. The TCR comes from a woman between 18 and 29 years old in good health. The sample was CD8+ T cells sorted from blood. The CDR3 protein is CASSTGTGRNEQFF. The CDR3 coding sequence is TGTGCCAGCAGTACCGGGACAGGGCGCAATGAGCAGTTCTTC.